This record concerns one TCR beta chain sequence. Its antigen is not known. Sequencing was performed with immunoSEQ multiplex PCR; in TCRdb, only in-frame clones are kept and a portion is missing. The repertoire holds fewer than 100,000 clones, with around 83% as singletons. This specimen belongs to a study of radiotherapy plus CTLA-4 blockade in lung cancer. General study findings and limits: Reports state that early shifts in blood T cell clones, with interferon-beta, best predicted response. Researchers report tumor-derived TCR clones expanding in blood after radiotherapy plus ipilimumab.

Enrolled patients, whose metastatic non-small-cell lung cancer was chemo-refractory, received focal radiation plus CTLA-4 blockade with ipilimumab. The length of the CDR3 is 12 residues. The germline gives CDR1 MNHNS, CDR2 SASEGT. Trimming cost V 7 bases and J 3 bases, with 10 bases left between them. V is TRBV6-1 and J is TRBJ2-7; possibly TRBD1 for D (6 bases). The sequence derives from a human donor with non-small cell lung cancer who had stable disease on radiotherapy plus ipilimumab. This specimen was peripheral blood, taken from a patient treated with radiotherapy plus ipilimumab. CDR3 bases: TGTGCCAGCATGGACAGTATCTACGAGCAGTACTTC. Encoded protein: CASMDSIYEQYF.